This TCR beta chain was captured in a study of cytomegalovirus exposure and HLA in healthy donors. Whole-study results and caveats: Roughly 170 TCR beta chains were listed as cytomegalovirus-associated.

The validation cohort, a group of 120 subjects, included the donors and was separate from the roughly 670-subject first cohort. About this clone: Its antigen remains unidentified.

TCRdb's table, derived via immunoSEQ multiplex PCR, lists solely in-frame clones and lacks some. The sample has about 180,000 clones, more than 75% seen once; the top ten hold approximately 1.5%. The CDR3 runs to 17 residues. Trimming cost V 1 base and J 4 bases, with 18 bases left between them. Germline-derived CDR1 and CDR2 are SGHRS and YFSETQ. The source material was PBMCs. The receptor's source is a woman in her 30s in good health and CMV-seronegative. V and J are TRBV5-1 and TRBJ2-1; possible D gene TRBD2, 6 bases. CDR3 residues: CASSLRAGGTMYNEQFF. CDR3 DNA sequence: TGCGCCAGCAGCTTGCGTGCCGGGGGAACTATGTACAATGAGCAGTTCTTC.